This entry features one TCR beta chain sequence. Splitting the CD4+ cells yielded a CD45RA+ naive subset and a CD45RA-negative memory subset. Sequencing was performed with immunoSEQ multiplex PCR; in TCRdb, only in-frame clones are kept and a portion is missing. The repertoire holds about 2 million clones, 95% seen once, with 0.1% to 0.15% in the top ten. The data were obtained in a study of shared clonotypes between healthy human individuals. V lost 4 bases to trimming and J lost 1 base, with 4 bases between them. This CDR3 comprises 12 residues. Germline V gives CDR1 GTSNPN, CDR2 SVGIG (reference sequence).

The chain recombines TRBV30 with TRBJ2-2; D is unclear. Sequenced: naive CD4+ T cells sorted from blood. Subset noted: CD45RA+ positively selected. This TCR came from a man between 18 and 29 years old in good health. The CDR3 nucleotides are TGTGCCTGGACAGGGAACACCGGGGAGCTGTTTTTT. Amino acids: CAWTGNTGELFF.